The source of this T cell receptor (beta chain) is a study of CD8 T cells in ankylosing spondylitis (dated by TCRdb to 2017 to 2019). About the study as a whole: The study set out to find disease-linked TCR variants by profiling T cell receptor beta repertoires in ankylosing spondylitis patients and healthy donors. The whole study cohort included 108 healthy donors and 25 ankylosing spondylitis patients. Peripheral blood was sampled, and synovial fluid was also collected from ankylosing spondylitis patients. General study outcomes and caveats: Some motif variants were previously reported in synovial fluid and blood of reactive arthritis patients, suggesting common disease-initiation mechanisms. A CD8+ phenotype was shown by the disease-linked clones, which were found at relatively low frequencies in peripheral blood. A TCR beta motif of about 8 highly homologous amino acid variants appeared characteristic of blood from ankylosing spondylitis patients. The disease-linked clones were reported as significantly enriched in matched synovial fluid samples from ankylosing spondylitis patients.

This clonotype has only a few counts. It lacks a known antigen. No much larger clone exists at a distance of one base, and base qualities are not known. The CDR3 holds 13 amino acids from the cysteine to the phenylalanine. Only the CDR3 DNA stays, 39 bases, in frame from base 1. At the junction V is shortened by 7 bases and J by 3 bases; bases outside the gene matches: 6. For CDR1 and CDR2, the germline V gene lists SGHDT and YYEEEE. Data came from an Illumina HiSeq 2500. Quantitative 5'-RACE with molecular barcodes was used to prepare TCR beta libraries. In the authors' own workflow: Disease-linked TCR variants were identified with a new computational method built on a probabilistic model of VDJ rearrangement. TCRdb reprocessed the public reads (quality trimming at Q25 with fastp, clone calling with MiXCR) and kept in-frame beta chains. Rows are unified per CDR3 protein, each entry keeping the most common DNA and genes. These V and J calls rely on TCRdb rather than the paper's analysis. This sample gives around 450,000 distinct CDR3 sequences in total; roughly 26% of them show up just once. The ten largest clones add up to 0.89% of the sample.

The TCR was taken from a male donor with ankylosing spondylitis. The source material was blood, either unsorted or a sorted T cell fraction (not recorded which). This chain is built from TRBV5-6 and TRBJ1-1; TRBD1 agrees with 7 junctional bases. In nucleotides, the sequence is TGTGCCAGCCACAGGGGTTCCGACACTGAAGCTTTCTTT. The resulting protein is CASHRGSDTEAFF.